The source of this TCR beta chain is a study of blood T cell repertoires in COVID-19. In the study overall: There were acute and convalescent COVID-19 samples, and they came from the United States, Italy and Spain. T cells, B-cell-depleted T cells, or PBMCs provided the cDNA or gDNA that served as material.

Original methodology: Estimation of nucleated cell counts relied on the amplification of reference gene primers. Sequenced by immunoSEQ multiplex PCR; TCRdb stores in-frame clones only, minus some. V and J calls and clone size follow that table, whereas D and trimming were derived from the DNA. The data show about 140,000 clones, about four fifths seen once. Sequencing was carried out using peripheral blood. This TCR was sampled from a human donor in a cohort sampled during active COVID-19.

Here the CDR3 reads CASSLRTSGDTDTQYF. DNA for the CDR3: TGTGCCAGCAGCCTGCGGACTAGCGGGGACACAGATACGCAGTATTTT. The gene calls are TRBV11-3 and TRBJ2-3; TRBD2 aligns across 12 bases. The ends lost 5 bases at V and 2 bases at J; junction bases unmatched: 5. The germline V gene encodes CDR1 SGHNT and CDR2 YENEEA. The CDR3 is made up of 16 amino acids. The whole variable domain, remainder taken from reference TRBV11-3 and TRBJ2-3, is EAGVVQSPRYKIIEKKQPVAFWCNPISGHNTLYWYLQNLGQGPELLIRYENEEAVDDSQLPKDRFSAERLKGVDSTLKIQPAELGDSAVYLCASSLRTSGDTDTQYFGPGTRLTVL.